The clone carrying this T cell receptor (beta chain) showed up many times. Antigen: not known. The entry originates in a study of T cells in Graves' hyperthyroidism and ophthalmopathy. Study-level results: In simple terms, a model built on 13 V-J features told ophthalmopathy apart from stable hyperthyroidism. Also found in blood were most expanded thyroid clonotypes above 0.001. Ophthalmopathy was predicted by the model a median of roughly 6.6 months ahead of onset.

The J segment lost 4 bases and the V segment lost 5 bases, leaving 6 bases of the junction unmatched. The germline V gene has CDR1 SQVTM and CDR2 ANQGSEA. This CDR3 comprises 13 residues. There were TCR beta CDR3 regions amplified from RNA transcripts. When the TCR CDR3 underwent first-round RT-PCR, the HTBI primer set was used. TCRdb re-called the multiplex PCR reads with MiXCR, one entry per CDR3 protein. The repertoire holds roughly 510,000 distinct CDR3 sequences, with 40% to 50% as singletons. This receptor was identified in an adult woman with Graves' disease, either hyperthyroidism or ophthalmopathy (not recorded which). Sequences were obtained from peripheral blood or thyroid tissue (not recorded which). The chain links TRBV29-1 to TRBJ2-7; the match to TRBD2 covers 9 bases. The CDR3 DNA follows: TGCAGCGTTCTAGTCCTAGCGGGGTACGAGCAGTACTTC. Its protein is CSVLVLAGYEQYF.